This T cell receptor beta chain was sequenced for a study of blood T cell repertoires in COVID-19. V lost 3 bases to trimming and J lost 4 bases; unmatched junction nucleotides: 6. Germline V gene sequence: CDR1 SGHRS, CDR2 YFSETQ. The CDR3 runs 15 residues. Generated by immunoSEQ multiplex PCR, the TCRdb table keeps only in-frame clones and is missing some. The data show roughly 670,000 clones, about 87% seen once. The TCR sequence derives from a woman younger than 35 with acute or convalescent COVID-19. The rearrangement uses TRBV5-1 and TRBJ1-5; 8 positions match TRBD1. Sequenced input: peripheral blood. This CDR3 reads CASSSGQGGNQPQHF. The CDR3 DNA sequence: TGCGCCAGCAGCTCCGGACAGGGTGGAAATCAGCCCCAGCATTTT.